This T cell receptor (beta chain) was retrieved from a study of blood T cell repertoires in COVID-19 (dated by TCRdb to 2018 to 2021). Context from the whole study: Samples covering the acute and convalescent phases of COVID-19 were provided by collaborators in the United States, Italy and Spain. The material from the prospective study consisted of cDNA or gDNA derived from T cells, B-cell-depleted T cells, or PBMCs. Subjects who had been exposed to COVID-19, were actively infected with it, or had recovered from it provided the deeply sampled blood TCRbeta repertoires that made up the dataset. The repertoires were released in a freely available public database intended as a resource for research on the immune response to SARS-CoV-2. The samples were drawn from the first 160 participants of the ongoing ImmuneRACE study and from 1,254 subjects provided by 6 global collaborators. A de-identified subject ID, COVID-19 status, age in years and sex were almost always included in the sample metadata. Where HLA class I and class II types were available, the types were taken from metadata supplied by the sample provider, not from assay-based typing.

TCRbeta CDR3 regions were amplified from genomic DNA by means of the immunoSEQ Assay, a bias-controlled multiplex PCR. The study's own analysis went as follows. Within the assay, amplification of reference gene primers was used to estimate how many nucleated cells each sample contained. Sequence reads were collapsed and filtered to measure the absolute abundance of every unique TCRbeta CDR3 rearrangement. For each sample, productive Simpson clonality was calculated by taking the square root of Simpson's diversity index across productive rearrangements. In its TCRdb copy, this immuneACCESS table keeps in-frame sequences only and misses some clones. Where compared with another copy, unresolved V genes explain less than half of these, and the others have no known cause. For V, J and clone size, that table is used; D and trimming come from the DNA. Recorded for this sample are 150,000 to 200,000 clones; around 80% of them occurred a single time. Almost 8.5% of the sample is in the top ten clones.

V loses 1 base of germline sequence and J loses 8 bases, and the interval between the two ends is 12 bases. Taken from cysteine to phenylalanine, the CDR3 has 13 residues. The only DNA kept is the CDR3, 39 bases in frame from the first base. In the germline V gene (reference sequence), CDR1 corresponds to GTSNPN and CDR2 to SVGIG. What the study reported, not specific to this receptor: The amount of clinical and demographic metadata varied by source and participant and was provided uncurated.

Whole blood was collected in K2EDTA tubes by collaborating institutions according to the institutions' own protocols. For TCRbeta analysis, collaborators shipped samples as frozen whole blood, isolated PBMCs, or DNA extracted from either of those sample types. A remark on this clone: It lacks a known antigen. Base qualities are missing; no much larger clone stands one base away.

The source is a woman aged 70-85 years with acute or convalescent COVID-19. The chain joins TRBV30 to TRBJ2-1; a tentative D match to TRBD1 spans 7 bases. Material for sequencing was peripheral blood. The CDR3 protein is CAWSAGRGDEQFF. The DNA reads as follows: TGTGCCTGGAGTGCAGGCAGGGGGGATGAGCAGTTCTTC.